This is a list of T cell receptor beta chains from one sample in a study of T cells in Graves' hyperthyroidism and ophthalmopathy. MiXCR, applied by TCRdb to the multiplex PCR reads, yields one record per CDR3 protein. The table shows 350,000 to 400,000 distinct CDR3 sequences, with about 16% occurring only once. The sequencing sample was made of blood. The origin of the receptors is a woman younger than 45 with Graves' hyperthyroidism. CDR3s include the opening cysteine and the closing phenylalanine or tryptophan. Fields, in order: J gene, D gene, V gene, clone size, CDR3 DNA, CDR3 protein. D genes are given only for firm matches. The listing skips clone size in some rows; elsewhere it reads once, few, many or a size class.

J gene: TRBJ2-7; D gene: TRBD1; V gene: TRBV6-2/TRBV6-3; clone size: many; CDR3 DNA: TGTGCCAGCAGTGAAAACCGGGACAGGGGACCCTACGAGCAGTACTTC; CDR3 protein: CASSENRDRGPYEQYF
J gene: TRBJ2-2; D gene: NA; V gene: TRBV29-1; clone size: few; CDR3 DNA: TGCAGCGCTCTCCGGGGTACCGGGGAGCTGTTTTTT; CDR3 protein: CSALRGTGELFF
J gene: TRBJ2-2; D gene: TRBD1; V gene: TRBV6-1; clone size: NA; CDR3 DNA: TGTGCCAGCAGTCCCGGGACAGGGGGCAGAGGAACCGGGGAGCTGTTTTTT; CDR3 protein: CASSPGTGGRGTGELFF
J gene: TRBJ2-7; D gene: NA; V gene: TRBV5-1; clone size: medium-sized; CDR3 DNA: TGCGCCAGCAGCTTGGGGGCTAGTGTCTACGAGCAGTACTTC; CDR3 protein: CASSLGASVYEQYF
J gene: TRBJ1-1; D gene: NA; V gene: TRBV2; clone size: many; CDR3 DNA: TGTGCCAGCAGTGAGTTGGGGGCGGGCACTGAAGCTTTCTTT; CDR3 protein: CASSELGAGTEAFF
J gene: TRBJ2-5; D gene: TRBD2; V gene: TRBV20-1; clone size: NA; CDR3 DNA: TGCAGTGCTAGAGAAACTAGCGGGAGGGCCGGTGAGACCCAGTACTTC; CDR3 protein: CSARETSGRAGETQYF
J gene: TRBJ1-1; D gene: NA; V gene: TRBV5-6; clone size: many; CDR3 DNA: TGTGCCAGCAGCCATGACCCAGGGTTGTCTTTCTTT; CDR3 protein: CASSHDPGLSFF
J gene: TRBJ1-5; D gene: TRBD1; V gene: TRBV10-3; clone size: few; CDR3 DNA: TGTGCCATCAGTCGACAGGGGGAGAGTCAGCCCCAGCATTTT; CDR3 protein: CAISRQGESQPQHF
J gene: TRBJ2-1; D gene: NA; V gene: TRBV28; clone size: many; CDR3 DNA: TGTGCCACGTCGTGGGGAACGAATGAGCAGTTCTTC; CDR3 protein: CATSWGTNEQFF
J gene: TRBJ2-2; D gene: NA; V gene: TRBV27; clone size: few; CDR3 DNA: TGTGCCAGCAGTCCTCACAGGGTCACCGGGGAGCTGTTTTTT; CDR3 protein: CASSPHRVTGELFF
J gene: TRBJ1-1; D gene: TRBD1; V gene: TRBV7-3; clone size: NA; CDR3 DNA: TGTGCCAGCAGCCCCCGACAGGGCTCTGAAGCTTTCTTT; CDR3 protein: CASSPRQGSEAFF
J gene: TRBJ2-7; D gene: NA; V gene: TRBV4-1; clone size: many; CDR3 DNA: TGCGCCAGCAGCCAAGCGCAGACGGCCTCCTACGAGCAGTACTTC; CDR3 protein: CASSQAQTASYEQYF
J gene: TRBJ2-7; D gene: NA; V gene: TRBV28; clone size: many; CDR3 DNA: TGTGCCAGCAGTCCCGGCGAGCGCGAGCAGTACTTC; CDR3 protein: CASSPGEREQYF
J gene: TRBJ2-2; D gene: TRBD2; V gene: TRBV28; clone size: NA; CDR3 DNA: TGTGCCAGCAGTTTACGCGGCGGGAGGGCAGCCGGGGAGCTGTTTTTT; CDR3 protein: CASSLRGGRAAGELFF
J gene: TRBJ2-1; D gene: NA; V gene: TRBV6-5; clone size: many; CDR3 DNA: TGTGCCAGCAGTTACTCGCGGGTCTACAATGAGCAGTTCTTC; CDR3 protein: CASSYSRVYNEQFF
J gene: TRBJ2-1; D gene: TRBD2; V gene: TRBV7-3; clone size: many; CDR3 DNA: TGTGCCAGCAGCTCTACTAGCGGGAGGGGTCCTCTCAATGAGCAGTTCTTC; CDR3 protein: CASSSTSGRGPLNEQFF
J gene: TRBJ1-1; D gene: NA; V gene: TRBV7-8; clone size: NA; CDR3 DNA: TGTGCCAGCAGCTCTTCGTTGAACACTGAAGCTTTCTTT; CDR3 protein: CASSSSLNTEAFF
J gene: TRBJ1-3; D gene: NA; V gene: TRBV7-8; clone size: few; CDR3 DNA: TGTGCCAGCAGCTTAGGGAGGGTCAGCTTCAACTCTGGAAACACCATATATTTT; CDR3 protein: CASSLGRVSFNSGNTIYF
J gene: TRBJ2-3; D gene: TRBD2; V gene: TRBV24-1; clone size: few; CDR3 DNA: TGTGCCACCAGTGGGCTCGGACTAGCGACAGATACGCAGTATTTT; CDR3 protein: CATSGLGLATDTQYF
J gene: TRBJ2-7; D gene: TRBD1; V gene: TRBV3-1; clone size: many; CDR3 DNA: TGTGCCAGCAGCCAGCGGGACAGGGCGAAGGAGGAGCAGTACTTC; CDR3 protein: CASSQRDRAKEEQYF
J gene: TRBJ2-3; D gene: TRBD2; V gene: TRBV20-1; clone size: NA; CDR3 DNA: TGCAGTGCTAGTGGCCTAGCGGGAACGTCCCCAGATACGCAGTATTTT; CDR3 protein: CSASGLAGTSPDTQYF
J gene: TRBJ2-5; D gene: TRBD2; V gene: TRBV4-1; clone size: many; CDR3 DNA: TGCGCCAGCAGCCTCCTCGGGGTAGCGGGAGAAGAGACCCAGTACTTC; CDR3 protein: CASSLLGVAGEETQYF
J gene: TRBJ1-2; D gene: NA; V gene: TRBV29-1; clone size: NA; CDR3 DNA: TGCAGCGCCATCAGGGTGGACACCTATAACTATGGCTACACCTTC; CDR3 protein: CSAIRVDTYNYGYTF
J gene: TRBJ2-1; D gene: NA; V gene: TRBV5-1; clone size: NA; CDR3 DNA: TGCGCCAGCAGCTTACGGGATGCCGGCTATGAGCAGTTCTTC; CDR3 protein: CASSLRDAGYEQFF
J gene: TRBJ2-7; D gene: NA; V gene: TRBV2; clone size: many; CDR3 DNA: TGTGCCAGCAGTGACTTGTTACCCTACGAGCAGTACTTC; CDR3 protein: CASSDLLPYEQYF
J gene: TRBJ1-4; D gene: TRBD1; V gene: TRBV28; clone size: many; CDR3 DNA: TGTGCCAGCAGTCCACCCCTGGGACAGCCCCAATCAACTACAACTAATGAAAAACTGTTTTTT; CDR3 protein: CASSPPLGQPQSTTTNEKLFF
J gene: TRBJ2-1; D gene: TRBD2; V gene: TRBV5-1; clone size: NA; CDR3 DNA: TGCGCCAGCAGCAGGGTAGCGGGAGCTAACAATGAGCAGTTCTTC; CDR3 protein: CASSRVAGANNEQFF
J gene: TRBJ1-4; D gene: NA; V gene: TRBV29-1; clone size: NA; CDR3 DNA: TGCAGCATTGAGGGGGATCTCGGTAATGAAAAACTGTTTTTT; CDR3 protein: CSIEGDLGNEKLFF